This T cell receptor (beta chain) was obtained from a study of blood T cell repertoires in COVID-19. This CDR3 spans 14 amino acids. Germline CDR1 ENHRY, CDR2 SYGVKD. With V trimmed by 10 bases and J by 3 bases, 3 bases remained unmatched. Assay used: immunoSEQ multiplex PCR; TCRdb lists only in-frame clones, some missing. This table holds a few hundred thousand clones, approximately 89% found once. This receptor was identified in a woman between 50 and 59 years old who had recovered from COVID-19. The J gene is TRBJ2-7, the V gene TRBV10-3, with 16 bases matching TRBD2. What was sequenced was peripheral blood. In DNA form, the CDR3 reads TGTGCCACCGGGACTAGCGGGGGGGGCTACGAGCAGTACTTC. It is translated as CATGTSGGGYEQYF.